The rows below give T cell receptor beta chains drawn from one sample of a study of cytomegalovirus exposure and HLA in healthy donors. This table comes from immunoSEQ multiplex PCR, and its TCRdb copy is limited to in-frame clones, with some not included. The top ten clones hold 7.3% of a sample with around 85,000 clones, roughly 75% of them seen once. Sequencing was done on a sample of PBMCs. These receptors all come from a man aged 25-40 years in good health and CMV-seronegative. The CDR3 runs from the conserved cysteine through the conserved F or W. Each record gives: CDR3 DNA, CDR3 protein, D gene, J gene, V gene, clone size. The D gene is left open where the match is weak. Not every row has a clone size; where given, it reads once, few, many or a size class.

CDR3nt: TGTGCCAGCAGCCAAGTCCGGGGTATTGTTGATGGCTACACCTTC
CDR3aa: CASSQVRGIVDGYTF
d_gene: .
j_gene: TRBJ1-2
v_gene: TRBV14
abundance: once

CDR3nt: TGCGCCAGCAGCTTGGACGGGATGGAGACCCAGTACTTC
CDR3aa: CASSLDGMETQYF
d_gene: .
j_gene: TRBJ2-5
v_gene: TRBV5-1
abundance: .

CDR3nt: TGTGCCAGCAGCTTAATGTCGGGACAGGGGAATTCACCCCTCCACTTT
CDR3aa: CASSLMSGQGNSPLHF
d_gene: TRBD1
j_gene: TRBJ1-6
v_gene: TRBV7-2
abundance: few

CDR3nt: TGTGCCAGCAGCCTCACAGACACAGATACGCAGTATTTT
CDR3aa: CASSLTDTDTQYF
d_gene: .
j_gene: TRBJ2-3
v_gene: TRBV5-4
abundance: .

CDR3nt: TGTGCCAGCCTTTCCGGGATCTATGGCTACACCTTC
CDR3aa: CASLSGIYGYTF
d_gene: .
j_gene: TRBJ1-2
v_gene: TRBV25-1
abundance: .

CDR3nt: TGTGCCAGCAGTTTGAGTGGGGGGGGCAATCAGCCCCAGCATTTT
CDR3aa: CASSLSGGGNQPQHF
d_gene: .
j_gene: TRBJ1-5
v_gene: TRBV28
abundance: .

CDR3nt: TGCGCCAGCAGCCTCGACAGTTTGAACACTGAAGCTTTCTTT
CDR3aa: CASSLDSLNTEAFF
d_gene: .
j_gene: TRBJ1-1
v_gene: TRBV5-1
abundance: .

CDR3nt: TGTGCCAGCAGCTTAGTTTCAGGGAGGGCTTTCTTT
CDR3aa: CASSLVSGRAFF
d_gene: .
j_gene: TRBJ1-1
v_gene: TRBV7-2
abundance: .

CDR3nt: TGTGCCAGCTCACCCACGGGACTAGCACCCAATGAGCAGTTCTTC
CDR3aa: CASSPTGLAPNEQFF
d_gene: TRBD2
j_gene: TRBJ2-1
v_gene: TRBV18
abundance: once

CDR3nt: TGTGCCAGCCAAAGCCCCGGACTACTCACCGGGGAGCTGTTTTTT
CDR3aa: CASQSPGLLTGELFF
d_gene: .
j_gene: TRBJ2-2
v_gene: TRBV7-2
abundance: .

CDR3nt: TGTGCCAGCAGTGACTCGGTCCAGGGGGCGGACACCGGGGAGCTGTTTTTT
CDR3aa: CASSDSVQGADTGELFF
d_gene: TRBD1
j_gene: TRBJ2-2
v_gene: TRBV6-4
abundance: .

CDR3nt: TGTGCCAGCAGCCTGCGACAGGGACTCTCCCTAGCCAAAAACATTCAGTACTTC
CDR3aa: CASSLRQGLSLAKNIQYF
d_gene: .
j_gene: TRBJ2-4
v_gene: TRBV7-2
abundance: .

CDR3nt: TGTGCCAGCATCGCCAGGGCCGGTGAAGCTTTCTTT
CDR3aa: CASIARAGEAFF
d_gene: .
j_gene: TRBJ1-1
v_gene: TRBV7-9
abundance: few

CDR3nt: TGTGCCAGCAGGACCCTAGGGGCCCAGAGTAAGCAGTACTTC
CDR3aa: CASRTLGAQSKQYF
d_gene: .
j_gene: TRBJ2-7
v_gene: TRBV25-1
abundance: few

CDR3nt: TGTGCCAGCAGCAGCTACCGGGGGGCGCGGGAGCAGTACTTC
CDR3aa: CASSSYRGAREQYF
d_gene: .
j_gene: TRBJ2-7
v_gene: TRBV21-1
abundance: .

CDR3nt: TGTGCCACCAATCTAGCGGGGGACTACGGTGAGCAGTTCTTC
CDR3aa: CATNLAGDYGEQFF
d_gene: TRBD2
j_gene: TRBJ2-1
v_gene: TRBV6-5
abundance: few

CDR3nt: TGCGCCAGCAGACTAGCGGACCTCACAGATACGCAGTATTTT
CDR3aa: CASRLADLTDTQYF
d_gene: TRBD2
j_gene: TRBJ2-3
v_gene: TRBV5-1
abundance: .

CDR3nt: TGCGCCAGCAGCCAAGAGGGAGAAAGGGGGAATGAAAAACTGTTTTTT
CDR3aa: CASSQEGERGNEKLFF
d_gene: .
j_gene: TRBJ1-4
v_gene: TRBV4-3
abundance: .

CDR3nt: TGTGCCAGCTCACAACACGAACAGGGGGACACTGAAGCTTTCTTT
CDR3aa: CASSQHEQGDTEAFF
d_gene: TRBD1
j_gene: TRBJ1-1
v_gene: TRBV18
abundance: .

CDR3nt: TGTGCCAGCAGTGAATTTGAGGCGGATGGCTACACCTTC
CDR3aa: CASSEFEADGYTF
d_gene: .
j_gene: TRBJ1-2
v_gene: TRBV6-5
abundance: .

CDR3nt: TGTGCCAGCAGTAAAGGGGGGATGACAGGGAACTATGGCTACACCTTC
CDR3aa: CASSKGGMTGNYGYTF
d_gene: TRBD1
j_gene: TRBJ1-2
v_gene: TRBV7-9
abundance: .

CDR3nt: TGTGCCAGCAGCTTCAAGAGGACAGATACGCAGTATTTT
CDR3aa: CASSFKRTDTQYF
d_gene: .
j_gene: TRBJ2-3
v_gene: TRBV6-5
abundance: .

CDR3nt: TGCGCCAGCAGCTTGAGAGGGGGCTCCTACGAGCAGTACTTC
CDR3aa: CASSLRGGSYEQYF
d_gene: .
j_gene: TRBJ2-7
v_gene: TRBV5-1
abundance: .

CDR3nt: TGCGCCAGCAGCTTGGAACTAGCGGGATCGGAGACCCAGTACTTC
CDR3aa: CASSLELAGSETQYF
d_gene: TRBD2
j_gene: TRBJ2-5
v_gene: TRBV5-1
abundance: few

CDR3nt: TGTGCCAGCAGTGATCAGGCTGCAGAAGCTAATCAGCCCCAGCATTTT
CDR3aa: CASSDQAAEANQPQHF
d_gene: .
j_gene: TRBJ1-5
v_gene: TRBV2
abundance: .

CDR3nt: TGTGCCAGCAGTCTGGTTCCCCAACAGGGAACTGAAGCTTTCTTT
CDR3aa: CASSLVPQQGTEAFF
d_gene: .
j_gene: TRBJ1-1
v_gene: TRBV11-2
abundance: .

CDR3nt: TGTGCCAGCAGCCCCGCAGGGGGCGGTTCTGGGGCCAACGTCCTGACTTTC
CDR3aa: CASSPAGGGSGANVLTF
d_gene: TRBD1
j_gene: TRBJ2-6
v_gene: TRBV7-8
abundance: .

CDR3nt: TGTGCCAGCAGCGCTTCCGGGACAGGAGGAGGTGGCTACACCTTC
CDR3aa: CASSASGTGGGGYTF
d_gene: TRBD1
j_gene: TRBJ1-2
v_gene: TRBV6-5
abundance: .

CDR3nt: TGTGCCAGCAGGAACGGTCGGGGGGCGGGGGAAGCTTTCTTT
CDR3aa: CASRNGRGAGEAFF
d_gene: .
j_gene: TRBJ1-1
v_gene: TRBV2
abundance: .

CDR3nt: TGTGCCAGCAGTATTCTAGCGGGGGGTCCAAATGAGCAGTTCTTC
CDR3aa: CASSILAGGPNEQFF
d_gene: TRBD2
j_gene: TRBJ2-1
v_gene: TRBV6-4
abundance: .

CDR3nt: TGTGCCAGCTCACCGGGGACAGGGGAGAATCAGCCCCAGCATTTT
CDR3aa: CASSPGTGENQPQHF
d_gene: TRBD1
j_gene: TRBJ1-5
v_gene: TRBV6-4
abundance: few

CDR3nt: TGTGCCAGCAGCTTGTCGGCTAGCCAATACAATGAGCAGTTCTTC
CDR3aa: CASSLSASQYNEQFF
d_gene: .
j_gene: TRBJ2-1
v_gene: TRBV7-8
abundance: .

CDR3nt: TGTGCCAGCAGCTTGGTCGGTAGGGAGGAGCAGTACTTC
CDR3aa: CASSLVGREEQYF
d_gene: .
j_gene: TRBJ2-7
v_gene: TRBV5-6
abundance: .

CDR3nt: TGTGCCAGCAGTTACTCCTCGGTAGGGGGCAACACTGAAGCTTTCTTT
CDR3aa: CASSYSSVGGNTEAFF
d_gene: TRBD1
j_gene: TRBJ1-1
v_gene: TRBV6-6
abundance: .

CDR3nt: TGTGCCAGCAGTCCATCGACAGGCCCGGGAACTGAAGCTTTCTTT
CDR3aa: CASSPSTGPGTEAFF
d_gene: .
j_gene: TRBJ1-1
v_gene: TRBV28
abundance: .

CDR3nt: TGTGCCAGCAAGAGCCAGGACAGGCCCTATGGCTACACCTTC
CDR3aa: CASKSQDRPYGYTF
d_gene: TRBD1
j_gene: TRBJ1-2
v_gene: TRBV6-5
abundance: .

CDR3nt: TGTGCCAGCAGCTTGGGACCCCCTAGCGGGGACAACACAGATACGCAGTATTTT
CDR3aa: CASSLGPPSGDNTDTQYF
d_gene: TRBD2
j_gene: TRBJ2-3
v_gene: TRBV5-6
abundance: .